The rows below give T cell receptor beta chains drawn from one sample of a study of blood T cell repertoires in COVID-19. Clones were read by immunoSEQ multiplex PCR, and TCRdb kept only the in-frame ones, dropping some. The repertoire holds some 530,000 clones, with 80% to 90% as singletons. Sequenced input: PBMCs or T cells enriched from blood (not recorded which). Receptor source: a woman in her sixties or seventies who had recovered from COVID-19. CDR3s include the opening cysteine and the closing phenylalanine or tryptophan.

v_gene | CDR3aa
TRBV5-8 | CASSIGTAATNEKLFF
TRBV7-9 | CASSLDRAEQYF
TRBV12-3/TRBV12-4 | CASRRQLNQPQHF
TRBV6-5 | CASRQGNYGYTF
TRBV10-3 | CAISVQGGYEKLFF
TRBV30 | CAWSDQGLGYGYTF
TRBV11-2 | CASSLRGINEKLFF
TRBV5-6 | CASSFPGLAPEQYF
TRBV4-2 | CASSQRALGAGYNEQFF
TRBV24-1 | CATSDLTGGQPQHF
TRBV19 | CASRTRQGGIYGYTF
TRBV19 | CASSIGQGLYGYTF
TRBV19 | CASSILPGTTSEAFF
TRBV19 | CASSGGQETGNTIYF
TRBV15 | CATSRDPWTSGGDTQYF
TRBV18 | CASSPETGGGNGQFF
TRBV5-6 | CASSWGTSPWEQETQYF
TRBV6-2/TRBV6-3 | CASSRTSQGLAYEQYF
TRBV27 | CASSLRWDRGYEQYF
TRBV2 | CASSPMTGLAAEAFF